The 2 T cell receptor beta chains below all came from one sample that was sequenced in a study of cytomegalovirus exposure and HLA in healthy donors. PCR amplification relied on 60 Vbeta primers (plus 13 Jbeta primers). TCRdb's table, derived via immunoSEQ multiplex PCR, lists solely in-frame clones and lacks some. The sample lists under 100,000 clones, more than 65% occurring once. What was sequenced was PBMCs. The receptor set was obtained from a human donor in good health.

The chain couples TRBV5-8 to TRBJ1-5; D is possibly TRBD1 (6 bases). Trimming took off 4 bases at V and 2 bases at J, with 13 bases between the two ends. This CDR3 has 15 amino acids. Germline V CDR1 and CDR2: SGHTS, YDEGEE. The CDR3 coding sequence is TGTGCCAGCAGCCGACAGGATTTCGGCAATCAGCCCCAGCATTTT. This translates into CASSRQDFGNQPQHF.

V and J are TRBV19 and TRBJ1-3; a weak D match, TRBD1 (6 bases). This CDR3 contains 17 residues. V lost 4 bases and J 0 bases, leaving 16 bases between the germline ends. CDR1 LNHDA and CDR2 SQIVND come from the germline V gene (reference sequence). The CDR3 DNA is TGTGCCAGTAGTACCAAATACAAACAGGGCTCTGGAAACACCATATATTTT. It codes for CASSTKYKQGSGNTIYF. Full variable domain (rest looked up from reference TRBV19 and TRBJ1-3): DGGITQSPKYLFRKEGQNVTLSCEQNLNHDAMYWYRQDPGQGLRLIYYSQIVNDFQKGDIAEGYSVSREKKESFPLTVTSAQKNPTAFYLCASSTKYKQGSGNTIYFGEGSWLTVV.